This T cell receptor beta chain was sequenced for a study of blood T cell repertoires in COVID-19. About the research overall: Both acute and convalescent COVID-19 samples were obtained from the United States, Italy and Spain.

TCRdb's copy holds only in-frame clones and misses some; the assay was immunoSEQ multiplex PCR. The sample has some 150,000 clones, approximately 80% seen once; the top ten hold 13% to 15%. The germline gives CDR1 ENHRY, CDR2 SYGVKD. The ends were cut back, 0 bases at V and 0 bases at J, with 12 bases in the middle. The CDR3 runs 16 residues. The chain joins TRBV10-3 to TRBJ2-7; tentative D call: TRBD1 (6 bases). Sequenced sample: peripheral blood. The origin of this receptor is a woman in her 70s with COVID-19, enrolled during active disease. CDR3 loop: CAISESGAASSYEQYV. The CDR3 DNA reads TGTGCCATCAGTGAGTCGGGGGCGGCGAGCTCCTACGAGCAGTACGTC.